Following are 27 T cell receptor beta chains from one sample sequenced in a study of beta chain features in type 1 diabetes. For these TCRs, the target antigens are not known. Study findings and constraints: Shorter TCRB CDR3s, moderately but significantly so, were found in Type 1 diabetes patients in all four CD4+ subsets.

Isolated RNA was reverse transcribed in full, so expressed TCRB transcripts were sequenced. Libraries were prepared by immunoSEQ multiplex PCR; TCRdb keeps only in-frame clonotypes and omits some of them. The sample yields about 160,000 clones, 7.8% seen once. The sample comprised central memory CD4+ T cells from blood. These receptors were collected from a woman aged 40 to 50 with type 1 diabetes.

This clone was observed at least ten times. This chain uses TRBV5-1 with TRBJ2-1; the D gene is possibly TRBD1 (5 bases). The CDR3 has 12 residues. CDR1 is SGHRS, CDR2 YFSETQ, per germline. Trimming stripped 1 base from V and 7 bases from J, with 6 bases between. In DNA, the CDR3 is TGCGCCAGCAGCTTGCAGGGAAATGAGCAGTTCTTC. It is translated as CASSLQGNEQFF.

The genes are TRBV30 and TRBJ1-5, with 9 bases identical to TRBD1. The CDR3 length is 12 residues. CDR1 is GTSNPN and CDR2 is SVGIG in the germline V gene (reference sequence). This CDR3 reads CAADRGNQPQHF. Written as DNA, the CDR3 is TGTGCTGCGGACAGGGGAAACCAGCCCCAGCATTTT.

The V gene is TRBV11-2, the J gene TRBJ2-3; TRBD2 is a possible D gene (6 bases). This CDR3 is built from 15 residues. Per the germline V gene, CDR1 is SGHAT and CDR2 is FQNNGV. Trimming removed 3 bases at V and 1 base at J, with 11 bases between. The CDR3 region is CASSLGGAGTDTQYF. The CDR3 DNA follows: TGTGCCAGCAGCTTGGGCGGGGCAGGCACAGATACGCAGTATTTT. The variable domain in full, with the rest retrieved from reference TRBV11-2 and TRBJ2-3, is EAGVAQSPRYKIIEKRQSVAFWCNPISGHATLYWYQQILGQGPKLLIQFQNNGVVDDSQLPKDRFSAERLKGVDSTLKIQPAKLEDSAVYLCASSLGGAGTDTQYFGPGTRLTVL.

This clone showed up just a few times. The chain uses TRBV20-1 and TRBJ2-1; D remains ambiguous. Germline V lookup: CDR1 DFQATT, CDR2 SNEGSKA (reference sequence). V lost 5 bases, J lost 9 bases, and 8 bases lay in between. The CDR3 is 10 amino acids. The DNA for the CDR3 is TGCAGTGCTGAGTGGGCTGAGCAGTTCTTC. Translation: CSAEWAEQFF.

The chain couples TRBV5-4 to TRBJ2-5; maybe TRBD2 (7 bases). Deletions cut 0 bases from V and 4 bases from J, with 16 bases between. Germline CDR1 reads SGHNT; CDR2 reads YYREEE (reference sequence). The CDR3 totals 16 residues. CDR3 amino acids: CASSLAGGVLGETQYF. The CDR3 DNA reads as TGTGCCAGCAGCTTGGCGGGGGGCGTACTCGGAGAGACCCAGTACTTC.

The chain carries TRBV5-1 and TRBJ2-5; TRBD2 agrees at 8 bases. Trimming took 0 bases from V and 2 from J; bases not matched to a gene: 9. Germline assignment: CDR1 SGHRS and CDR2 YFSETQ. CDR3 size: 17 residues. The CDR3 loop is CASSLASGAGGQETQYF. The DNA for the CDR3 is TGCGCCAGCAGCTTGGCCAGCGGTGCGGGGGGACAAGAGACCCAGTACTTC.

This clone was observed a handful of times. The chain couples TRBV21-1 to TRBJ1-3; the D call of TRBD1 is as the table states it, not checked on the DNA. TRBV21-1 is a documented pseudogene. The CDR3 totals 17 residues. The CDR3 DNA reads TGTGCCAGCAGCAAAAGTTTAAAGACAGTCTCTGGAAACACCATATATTTT. Encoded protein: CASSKSLKTVSGNTIYF.

The rearrangement joins TRBV4-2 to TRBJ2-7; the D gene is possibly TRBD2 (5 bases). CDR1 and CDR2 (germline): LGHNA, YNFKEQ. There are 15 residues in the CDR3. Trimming cost V 4 bases and J 7 bases, with 20 bases left between them. The DNA for the CDR3 is TGTGCCAGCAGCCGTGGTGAGAGGGCCCCGGGGGAGCAGTACTTC. Its translation is CASSRGERAPGEQYF.

The V gene is TRBV9, the J gene TRBJ2-1, with D possibly being TRBD2 (6 bases). This CDR3 has 16 amino acids. V was trimmed by 0 bases and J by 2 bases, leaving 12 bases between them. Germline CDR1 is SGDLS and CDR2 is YYNGEE. CDR3 in amino acids: CASSVAGGIAYNEQFF. CDR3 in DNA: TGTGCCAGCAGCGTAGCTGGGGGGATTGCCTACAATGAGCAGTTCTTC.

This clone turned up a few times. The chain recombines TRBV7-3 with TRBJ2-1; D may be TRBD1 (6 bases). V lost 5 bases and J lost 7, with 15 bases in between. The CDR3 sequence is 14 residues long. CDR1 and CDR2 (germline): SGHTA, FQGTGA. For the CDR3, the DNA is TGTGCCAGCAGCCCCTCCTTTACAGGGAATGAGCAGTTCTTC. Its protein is CASSPSFTGNEQFF.

This clone turned up a few times. The genes are TRBV2 and TRBJ2-3; maybe TRBD2 (6 bases). The V end was cut by 5 bases, the J end by 5 bases, with 17 bases between. Germline V gene lookup returns CDR1 SNHLY and CDR2 FYNNEI. The CDR3 covers 15 residues. The CDR3 sequence is CASSPTTWGEDTQYF. DNA of the CDR3: TGTGCCAGCAGTCCTACAACATGGGGGGAAGATACGCAGTATTTT.

This clone came up a few times. This chain connects TRBV28 to TRBJ2-7; TRBD1 agrees at 9 bases. Looked up from germline, CDR1 is MDHEN and CDR2 is SYDVKM. J was trimmed by 2 bases and V by 7 bases; bases with no gene match: 6. This CDR3 has 14 residues. The CDR3 DNA sequence: TGTGCCAGCAACGAACAGGGGGCAGCCTACGAGCAGTACTTC. It specifies CASNEQGAAYEQYF.

This chain joins TRBV28 and TRBJ1-2, with TRBD1 identical over 8 bases. The ends lost 4 bases at V and 0 bases at J; junction bases unmatched: 10. There are 17 residues in the CDR3. Germline V gene sequence: CDR1 MDHEN, CDR2 SYDVKM. CDR3 amino acids: CASSSSDREGSNYGYTF. For the CDR3, the DNA is TGTGCCAGCAGTTCCTCGGACAGGGAAGGATCTAACTATGGCTACACCTTC.

The chain couples TRBV19 to TRBJ2-2; TRBD1 is a possible D gene (5 bases). The CDR3 has 14 amino acids. Looked up from germline, CDR1 is LNHDA and CDR2 is SQIVND (reference sequence). Between the trimmed V and J ends, which lost 2 bases and 7 bases, there was a span of 11 bases. The DNA of the CDR3 is TGTGCCAGTAGTATAATAACAGGAAGCGGGGAGCTGTTTTTT. Translated, it gives CASSIITGSGELFF.

This clone has just a few counts. The J gene is TRBJ1-2, the V gene TRBV7-9; a weak D match, TRBD1 (5 bases). The CDR3 contains 15 residues. The V end was cut by 5 bases, the J end by 0 bases, with 13 bases between. Per the germline V gene, CDR1 is SEHNR and CDR2 is FQNEAQ (reference sequence). The CDR3: CASSEGLLANYGYTF. In DNA, the CDR3 is TGTGCCAGCAGCGAGGGACTTTTAGCTAACTATGGCTACACCTTC.

The table lists this clone with a few counts. The chain recombines TRBV14 with TRBJ2-7; D is ambiguous. Trimming removed 0 bases at V and 4 bases at J, with 13 bases between. Germline loops: CDR1 SGHDN, CDR2 FVKESK. The CDR3 sequence is 15 residues long. The CDR3 region is CASSQETQPLYEQYF. CDR3 sequence (DNA): TGTGCCAGCAGCCAAGAAACTCAACCTCTATACGAGCAGTACTTC.

This clone was seen a few times. A junction end diverges from the germline sequence, so it may reflect a read error. This chain links TRBV5-1 with TRBJ2-7; the match to TRBD1 covers 10 bases. CDR1 and CDR2 (germline): SGHRS, YFSETQ. This CDR3 has 15 residues. CDR3 region: CASSLRTGGSSEQYF. The CDR3 DNA reads as TGCGCCAGCAGCCTTAGGACAGGGGGGTCCTCCGAGCAGTACTTC.

The CDR3 sequence is CASTQGVLAGYQETQYF. CDR3 bases: TGTGCCAGCACCCAGGGGGTGCTAGCGGGGTATCAAGAGACCCAGTACTTC. The rearrangement links TRBV11-2 to TRBJ2-5; TRBD2 aligns across 9 bases. J was trimmed by 2 bases and V by 7 bases; bases with no gene match: 14. The germline V gene encodes CDR1 SGHAT and CDR2 FQNNGV. The CDR3 is made up of 17 amino acids.

This chain joins TRBV18 and TRBJ2-1; D perhaps matches TRBD2 (6 bases). Trimming took off 3 bases at V and 6 bases at J, with 18 bases between the two ends. This CDR3 is built from 16 residues. Germline CDR1 reads KGHSH; CDR2 reads LQKENI. CDR3 region: CASSPQGLTGVNEQFF. The CDR3 DNA is TGTGCCAGCTCACCCCAGGGCCTCACGGGGGTCAATGAGCAGTTCTTC. Filled out from reference TRBV18 and TRBJ2-1, the complete variable domain reads NAGVMQNPRHLVRRRGQEARLRCSPMKGHSHVYWYRQLPEEGLKFMVYLQKENIIDESGMPKERFSAEFPKEGPSILRIQQVVRGDSAAYFCASSPQGLTGVNEQFFGPGTRLTVL.

The chain links TRBV7-8 to TRBJ2-5; no definite D call. Per the germline V gene, CDR1 is SGHVS and CDR2 is FQNEAQ. The CDR3 totals 16 residues. Trimming shortened V by 1 base and J by 4 bases, and 16 bases separated the two germline ends. CDR3 nucleotide sequence: TGTGCCAGCAGCTTAGAAAGGAACTCCCGCGGAGAGACCCAGTACTTC. Translation: CASSLERNSRGETQYF.

This clone showed up just a few times. This sequence joins TRBV5-1 and TRBJ2-1, with unresolved D. This CDR3 has 15 residues. Germline lookup yields CDR1 SGHRS and CDR2 YFSETQ. The V gene lost 2 bases and the J gene lost 7 bases, with 16 bases spanning the gap. The CDR3 protein is CASSLASRLENEQFF. DNA for the CDR3: TGCGCCAGCAGCTTAGCGTCCCGCCTGGAAAATGAGCAGTTCTTC.

The chain uses TRBV18 and TRBJ1-4; 8 bases map to TRBD1. Trimming cost V 2 bases and J 7 bases; bases outside gene matches: 0. Germline V gene sequence: CDR1 KGHSH, CDR2 LQKENI. The CDR3 length is 13 residues. The CDR3: CASSPGTGEKLFF. The CDR3 nucleotides read TGTGCCAGCTCACCAGGGACAGGTGAAAAACTGTTTTTT.

The chain has TRBV19 and TRBJ2-3; 7 nucleotides agree with TRBD1. The trim removed 7 bases at V and 5 bases at J, leaving 9 bases unmatched. From germline, CDR1 is LNHDA and CDR2 SQIVND (reference sequence). The CDR3 has 14 residues. CDR3 residues: CASKTRGRGDTQYF. The DNA of the CDR3 is TGTGCCAGTAAGACGAGGGGGCGCGGAGATACGCAGTATTTT.

V usage is TRBV5-1 and J usage is TRBJ1-2; possibly TRBD1 for D (6 bases). The V and J ends lost 3 bases and 8 bases respectively, with 17 bases between them. The CDR3 covers 14 residues. Germline CDR1 reads SGHRS; CDR2 reads YFSETQ. In DNA form, the CDR3 reads TGCGCCAGCAGCTGGACAGTTTCCCCGCCCGGCTACACCTTC. It translates to CASSWTVSPPGYTF.

The rearrangement joins TRBV7-9 to TRBJ1-5; D is unclear. Trimming shortened V by 5 bases and J by 6 bases, and 8 bases separated the two germline ends. The CDR3 loop spans 12 amino acids. The germline V gene has CDR1 SEHNR and CDR2 FQNEAQ (reference sequence). The CDR3: CASSAGGQPQHF. For the CDR3, the DNA is TGTGCCAGCAGCGCTGGAGGTCAGCCCCAGCATTTT.

Only a few counts were recorded for this clone. The V gene is TRBV5-1, the J gene TRBJ2-1; the D gene is possibly TRBD1 (6 bases). CDR1 is SGHRS, CDR2 YFSETQ, per germline. The ends were cut back, 0 bases at V and 1 base at J, with 17 bases in the middle. This CDR3 is built from 18 residues. The DNA of the CDR3 is TGCGCCAGCAGCTTGGCCCCTCCCCGCAGGGGTTCCTACAATGAGCAGTTCTTC. This codes for CASSLAPPRRGSYNEQFF.

This chain links TRBV5-6 with TRBJ2-7; TRBD1 aligns across 9 bases. Trimming cost V 4 bases and J 5 bases; bases outside gene matches: 4. The germline V gene encodes CDR1 SGHDT and CDR2 YYEEEE. The CDR3 length is 13 residues. The CDR3 bases are TGTGCCAGCAGCCGGGACAGGGTCGACGAGCAGTACTTC. Translation gives CASSRDRVDEQYF.